The entry that follows covers one T cell receptor beta chain sequence. The antigen is undetermined. The sample belongs to a study of shared clonotypes between healthy human individuals. Points from the study as a whole: Naive CD4 clonotypes overlapped across a handful of donors at roughly 5.1%. Memory subsets generally showed lower estimated richness than naive subsets. A reduction in generation probabilities was seen for non-shared clonotypes relative to those shared by all four donors.

V lost 5 bases to trimming and J lost 5 bases, with 14 bases between them. The CDR3 covers 14 residues. The germline V gene has CDR1 SGHRS and CDR2 YFSETQ. CD4+ cells underwent separation, giving CD45RA+ naive and CD45RA-negative memory subsets. Clones were read by immunoSEQ multiplex PCR, and TCRdb kept only the in-frame ones, dropping some. The sample records hundreds of thousands of clones, 72% being singletons. The chain has TRBV5-1 and TRBJ2-1, with D possibly matching TRBD2 (7 bases). The TCR comes from a woman in her 30s in good health. The sequenced sample was memory CD4+ T cells sorted from blood. Subset defined: CD45RA-negative fraction. In nucleotides, the CDR3 is TGCGCCAGCAGGTCGGGGGGCGGCCACAATGAGCAGTTCTTC. Protein sequence: CASRSGGGHNEQFF.